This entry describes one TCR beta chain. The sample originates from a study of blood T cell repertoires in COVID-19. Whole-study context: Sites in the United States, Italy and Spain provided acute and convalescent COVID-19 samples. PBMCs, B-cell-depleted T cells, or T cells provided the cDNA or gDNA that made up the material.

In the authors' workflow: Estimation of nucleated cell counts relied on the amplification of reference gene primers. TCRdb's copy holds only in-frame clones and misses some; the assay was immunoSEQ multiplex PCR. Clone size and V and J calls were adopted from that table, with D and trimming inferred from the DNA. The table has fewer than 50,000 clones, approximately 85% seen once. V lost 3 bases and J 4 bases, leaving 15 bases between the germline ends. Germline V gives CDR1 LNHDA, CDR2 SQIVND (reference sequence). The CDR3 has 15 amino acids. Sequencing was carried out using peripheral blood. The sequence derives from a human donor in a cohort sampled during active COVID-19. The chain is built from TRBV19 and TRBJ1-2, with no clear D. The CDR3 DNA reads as TGTGCCAGTAGTATTCGGAGGGAAGCTGGCTATGGCTACACCTTC. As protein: CASSIRREAGYGYTF.